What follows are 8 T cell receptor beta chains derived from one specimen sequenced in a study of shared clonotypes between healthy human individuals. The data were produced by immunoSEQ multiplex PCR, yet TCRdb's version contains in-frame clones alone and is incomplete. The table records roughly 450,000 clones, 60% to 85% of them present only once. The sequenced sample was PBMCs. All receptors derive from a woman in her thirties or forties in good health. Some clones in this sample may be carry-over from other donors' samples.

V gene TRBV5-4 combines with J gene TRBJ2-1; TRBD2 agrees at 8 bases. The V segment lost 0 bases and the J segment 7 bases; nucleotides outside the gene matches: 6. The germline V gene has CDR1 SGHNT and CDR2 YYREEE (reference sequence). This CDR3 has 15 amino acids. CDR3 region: CASSLEPGGQNEQFF. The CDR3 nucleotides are TGTGCCAGCAGCTTGGAGCCGGGAGGGCAGAATGAGCAGTTCTTC.

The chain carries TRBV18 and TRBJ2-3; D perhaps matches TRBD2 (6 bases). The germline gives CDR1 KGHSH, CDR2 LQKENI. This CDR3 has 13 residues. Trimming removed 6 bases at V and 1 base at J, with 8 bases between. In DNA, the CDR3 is TGTGCCAGCTCTAGCGGCCGCACAGATACGCAGTATTTT. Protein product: CASSSGRTDTQYF.

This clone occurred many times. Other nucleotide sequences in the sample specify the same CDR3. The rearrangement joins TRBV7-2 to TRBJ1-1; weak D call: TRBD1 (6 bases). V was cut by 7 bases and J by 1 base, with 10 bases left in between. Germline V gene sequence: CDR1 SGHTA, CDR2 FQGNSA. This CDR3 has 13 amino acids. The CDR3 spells CASIWTANTEAFF. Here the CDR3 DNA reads TGTGCCAGCATATGGACAGCGAACACTGAAGCTTTCTTT. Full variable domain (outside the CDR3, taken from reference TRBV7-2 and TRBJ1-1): GAGVSQSPSNKVTEKGKDVELRCDPISGHTALYWYRQSLGQGLEFLIYFQGNSAPDKSGLPSDRFSAERTGGSVSTLTIQRTQQEDSAVYLCASIWTANTEAFFGQGTRLTVV.

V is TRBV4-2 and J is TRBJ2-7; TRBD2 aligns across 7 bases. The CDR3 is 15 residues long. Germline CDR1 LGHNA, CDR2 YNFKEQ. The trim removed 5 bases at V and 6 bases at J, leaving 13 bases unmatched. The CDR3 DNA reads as TGTGCCAGCAGCTTGGCCCGCGGGAGCATCCGCGAGCAGTACTTC. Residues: CASSLARGSIREQYF.

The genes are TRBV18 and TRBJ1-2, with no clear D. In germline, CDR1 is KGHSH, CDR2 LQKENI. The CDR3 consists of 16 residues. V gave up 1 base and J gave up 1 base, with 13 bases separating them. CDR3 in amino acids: CASSPRVAEDNYGYTF. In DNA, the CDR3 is TGTGCCAGCTCACCACGGGTGGCCGAAGATAACTATGGCTACACCTTC.

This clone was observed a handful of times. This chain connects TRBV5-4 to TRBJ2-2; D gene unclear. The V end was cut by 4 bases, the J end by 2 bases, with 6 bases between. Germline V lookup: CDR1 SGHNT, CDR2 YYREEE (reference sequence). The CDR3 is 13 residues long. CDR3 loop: CASSRTNTGELFF. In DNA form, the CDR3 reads TGTGCCAGCAGCCGGACCAACACCGGGGAGCTGTTTTTT.

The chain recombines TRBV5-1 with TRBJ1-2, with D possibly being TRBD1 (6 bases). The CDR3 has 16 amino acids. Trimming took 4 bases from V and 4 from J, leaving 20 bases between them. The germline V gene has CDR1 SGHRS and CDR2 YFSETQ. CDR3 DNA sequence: TGCGCCAGCAGCCCGACTGGGGGGGGCGCTTCCTATGGCTACACCTTC. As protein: CASSPTGGGASYGYTF.

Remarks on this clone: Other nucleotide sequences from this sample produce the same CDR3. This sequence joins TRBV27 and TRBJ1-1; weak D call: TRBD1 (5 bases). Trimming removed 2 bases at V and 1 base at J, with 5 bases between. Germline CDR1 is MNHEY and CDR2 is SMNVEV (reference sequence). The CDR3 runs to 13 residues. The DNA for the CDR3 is TGTGCCAGCAGTTTAGGGGGGAACACTGAAGCTTTCTTT. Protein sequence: CASSLGGNTEAFF.